These 30 T cell receptor beta chains came from one sample sequenced in a study of STAT5B mutations in CD4+ large granular lymphocyte leukemia. Clones were sequenced by immunoSEQ multiplex PCR, and TCRdb holds only the in-frame ones, with some missing. The data contain 35,000 or so clones, around 89% of them singletons. The sample taken for sequencing was CD4+ T cells from blood buffy coats. Every receptor here comes from a human donor in good health.

The chain has TRBV6-5 and TRBJ1-2; no reliable D call. V was clipped by 6 bases and J by 8 bases, with 13 bases between them. The CDR3 length is 12 residues. The germline CDR1 and CDR2 sequences are MNHEY and SVGAGI. CDR3 sequence reads: CASRPIAGGYTF. As DNA, the CDR3 is TGTGCCAGCAGACCGATCGCGGGGGGCTACACCTTC.

V usage is TRBV25-1 and J usage is TRBJ2-7, with a possible D match to TRBD2 (5 bases). The V end lost 4 bases, the J end lost 0 bases, and 10 bases lay between the germline ends. The CDR3 loop spans 14 amino acids. Germline-derived CDR1 and CDR2 are MGHDK and SYGVNS. The CDR3 loop reads CASSGPGSSYEQYF. For the CDR3, the DNA is TGTGCCAGCAGTGGTCCGGGGAGCTCCTACGAGCAGTACTTC.

The gene calls are TRBV7-8 and TRBJ2-7; no clear D. V shed 5 bases and J shed 0 bases, with 11 bases lying between them. This CDR3 has 14 residues. Germline loops: CDR1 SGHVS, CDR2 FQNEAQ. The CDR3 region is CASSTHQSSYEQYF. The CDR3 bases are TGTGCCAGCAGCACCCACCAGAGCTCCTACGAGCAGTACTTC.

The chain uses TRBV27 and TRBJ2-7; TRBD2 agrees at 12 bases. Losses at the gene ends were 4 bases for V and 7 bases for J; bases not matched to a gene: 8. Per germline, CDR1 MNHEY and CDR2 SMNVEV (reference sequence). CDR3 size: 15 residues. The CDR3 DNA is TGTGCCAGCAGTTCACTAGCGGGGGGTCCGGGTGAGCAGTACTTC. Translation: CASSSLAGGPGEQYF.

The chain combines TRBV2 with TRBJ1-2; D is uncertain. Per the germline V gene, CDR1 is SNHLY and CDR2 is FYNNEI. This CDR3 comprises 13 residues. Trimming removed 5 bases at V and 0 bases at J, with 7 bases between. CDR3 DNA sequence: TGTGCCAGCAGTCTCACCTCTAACTATGGCTACACCTTC. Residues: CASSLTSNYGYTF.

The V and J genes are TRBV5-1 and TRBJ1-1; no firm D call. Germline loops: CDR1 SGHRS, CDR2 YFSETQ. The V end lost 0 bases, the J end lost 1 base, and 7 bases lay between the germline ends. The CDR3 contains 14 residues. The CDR3 DNA reads TGCGCCAGCAGCTTGGGACATCCGAACACTGAAGCTTTCTTT. It encodes CASSLGHPNTEAFF.

The chain couples TRBV6-5 to TRBJ1-2, with a tentative D call TRBD1 (5 bases). This CDR3 has 14 amino acids. V was shortened by 6 bases and J by 4 bases, with 15 bases between the two germline ends. The germline V gene encodes CDR1 MNHEY and CDR2 SVGAGI. CDR3: CASRPGGSGYGYTF. CDR3 DNA: TGTGCCAGCAGGCCCGGGGGGTCGGGCTATGGCTACACCTTC.

The chain uses TRBV11-2 and TRBJ1-1; D unclear. The V end lost 1 base, the J end lost 11 bases, and 11 bases lay between the germline ends. CDR3 length: 12 amino acids. Germline lookup yields CDR1 SGHAT and CDR2 FQNNGV. CDR3 protein: CASSLVPYGAFF. DNA of the CDR3: TGTGCCAGCAGCTTAGTACCGTATGGGGCTTTCTTT.

The genes are TRBV6-6 and TRBJ1-2; possibly TRBD1 for D (5 bases). The V end was cut by 6 bases, the J end by 10 bases, with 18 bases between. Germline V gene data show CDR1 as MNHNY and CDR2 as SVGAGI (reference sequence). This CDR3 has 13 amino acids. CDR3 sequence (DNA): TGTGCCAGCAGAACCGACACTCAGGGTGTCTACACCTTC. This sequence encodes CASRTDTQGVYTF.

This clone has only a few counts. The chain combines TRBV10-3 with TRBJ1-3; 8 bases are shared with TRBD1. Germline V CDR1 and CDR2: ENHRY, SYGVKD. Trimming took 6 bases from V and 0 from J; bases not matched to a gene: 1. The CDR3 contains 14 residues. CDR3 sequence: CAIRQGVSGNTIYF. The DNA for the CDR3 is TGTGCCATCAGACAGGGGGTCTCTGGAAACACCATATATTTT.

The chain joins TRBV11-2 to TRBJ1-2; 9 bases fit TRBD1. Unmatched junction bases numbered 9, after V lost 4 bases and J lost 6 bases. The CDR3 has 15 amino acids. CDR1 and CDR2 (germline): SGHAT, FQNNGV. DNA for the CDR3: TGTGCCAGCAGCTCGCTTACAGGGGGCGCGAATGGCTACACCTTC. This codes for CASSSLTGGANGYTF. Looking up the rest from reference TRBV11-2 and TRBJ1-2 gives the full variable domain: EAGVAQSPRYKIIEKRQSVAFWCNPISGHATLYWYQQILGQGPKLLIQFQNNGVVDDSQLPKDRFSAERLKGVDSTLKIQPAKLEDSAVYLCASSSLTGGANGYTFGSGTRLTVV.

This sequence joins TRBV7-2 and TRBJ1-5; D remains ambiguous. Trimming shortened V by 3 bases and J by 1 base, and 4 bases separated the two germline ends. Germline assignment: CDR1 SGHTA and CDR2 FQGNSA. The CDR3 extends over 13 amino acids. CDR3 coding DNA: TGTGCCAGCAGCTTGGAAAGCAATCAGCCCCAGCATTTT. Amino acids: CASSLESNQPQHF.

This clone was detected a few times. The DNA for the CDR3 is TGTGCCAGCAGTTGGCAGCGGGGCAACACCGGGGAGCTGTTTTTT. It codes for CASSWQRGNTGELFF. This chain joins TRBV2 and TRBJ2-2; the match to TRBD2 covers 7 bases. V trimming: 5 bases; J trimming: 2 bases; junction bases outside the gene matches: 5. From germline, CDR1 is SNHLY and CDR2 FYNNEI. The length of the CDR3 is 15 residues.

The chain combines TRBV5-1 with TRBJ2-3; weak D call: TRBD1 (5 bases). Trimming left V 4 bases short and J 1 base short, with 16 bases between. There are 16 residues in the CDR3. CDR1 and CDR2 from the germline V gene are SGHRS and YFSETQ. The CDR3 here is CASSPTVGAGTDTQYF. The CDR3 region has the DNA TGCGCCAGCAGCCCGACGGTAGGGGCGGGCACAGATACGCAGTATTTT.

The chain uses TRBV7-2 and TRBJ2-1, with a possible D match to TRBD2 (5 bases). This CDR3 contains 13 residues. The ends were cut back, 7 bases at V and 11 bases at J, with 18 bases in the middle. Germline CDR1 is SGHTA and CDR2 is FQGNSA. This CDR3 is CASTPPRRQKQFF. CDR3 bases: TGTGCCAGCACCCCTCCTAGGAGGCAGAAGCAGTTCTTC.

The V call is TRBV30, the J call TRBJ2-5, with D perhaps being TRBD1 or TRBD2 (5 bases each). The CDR3 loop spans 14 amino acids. V was clipped by 3 bases and J by 2 bases, with 13 bases between them. Germline V gene sequence: CDR1 GTSNPN, CDR2 SVGIG (reference sequence). The DNA of the CDR3 is TGTGCCTGGAGCTCAAGAGGGGTGCAAGAGACCCAGTACTTC. Amino acids: CAWSSRGVQETQYF.

This rearrangement joins TRBV7-9 to TRBJ1-1, with D perhaps TRBD1 (5 bases). Germline V CDR1 and CDR2: SEHNR, FQNEAQ (reference sequence). Deletions cut 5 bases from V and 11 bases from J, with 21 bases between. The CDR3 is 14 amino acids. The CDR3 sequence: CASSPNGGARWAFF. Written as DNA, the CDR3 is TGTGCCAGCAGCCCAAACGGAGGGGCAAGGTGGGCTTTCTTT.

V is TRBV5-1 and J is TRBJ2-3; 7 positions match TRBD1. The CDR3 contains 14 residues. In germline, CDR1 is SGHRS, CDR2 YFSETQ. V was pared by 0 bases and J by 6 bases, with 4 bases of the junction left unmatched. The CDR3 loop reads CASSLAGQDDTQYF. The CDR3 coding sequence is TGCGCCAGCAGCTTGGCCGGACAGGACGATACGCAGTATTTT. The full variable domain, rest sourced from reference TRBV5-1 and TRBJ2-3, is KAGVTQTPRYLIKTRGQQVTLSCSPISGHRSVSWYQQTPGQGLQFLFEYFSETQRNKGNFPGRFSGRQFSNSRSEMNVSTLELGDSALYLCASSLAGQDDTQYFGPGTRLTVL.

The V and J genes are TRBV18 and TRBJ2-7, with TRBD2 as a possible D gene (6 bases). The V end lost 1 base, the J end lost 4 bases, and 8 bases lay between the germline ends. This CDR3 contains 13 residues. Germline V gene sequence: CDR1 KGHSH, CDR2 LQKENI. For the CDR3, the DNA is TGTGCCAGCTCACCACAGGGAGGTTACGAGCAGTACTTC. This codes for CASSPQGGYEQYF.

The chain joins TRBV5-1 to TRBJ2-7; 14 bases match TRBD2. Looked up from germline, CDR1 is SGHRS and CDR2 is YFSETQ. Losses at the gene ends were 3 bases for V and 0 bases for J; bases not matched to a gene: 5. The CDR3 length is 17 residues. CDR3: CASSYGTSGSYSYEQYF. In DNA form, the CDR3 reads TGCGCCAGCAGCTACGGGACTAGCGGGAGTTACTCCTACGAGCAGTACTTC.

The chain is built from TRBV18 and TRBJ2-5; D not certain. The CDR3 extends over 13 amino acids. Germline loops: CDR1 KGHSH, CDR2 LQKENI. Trimming shortened V by 0 bases and J by 3 bases, and 5 bases separated the two germline ends. CDR3 nucleotide sequence: TGTGCCAGCTCACCACCGATGGAAGAGACCCAGTACTTC. Amino acids: CASSPPMEETQYF.

The table lists this clone with a count of one. The chain recombines TRBV6-6 with TRBJ2-7; weak D call: TRBD1 (5 bases). Between the trimmed V and J ends, which lost 0 bases and 7 bases, there was a span of 16 bases. This CDR3 has 15 amino acids. The germline gives CDR1 MNHNY, CDR2 SVGAGI (reference sequence). The chain's CDR3 is CASSYSPPGLREQYF. CDR3 DNA: TGTGCCAGCAGTTACTCTCCTCCAGGGCTGAGGGAGCAGTACTTC.

This chain links TRBV6-6 with TRBJ2-7, with 12 bases aligning to TRBD1. The CDR3 consists of 14 residues. J was trimmed by 0 bases and V by 10 bases; bases with no gene match: 4. Germline V gene data show CDR1 as MNHNY and CDR2 as SVGAGI (reference sequence). The CDR3 spells CATRDRGLSYEQYF. In DNA, the CDR3 is TGTGCCACCCGGGACAGGGGGCTCTCCTACGAGCAGTACTTC.

A single count supports this clone. The chain uses TRBV12-5 and TRBJ2-2; a possible D gene is TRBD1 (6 bases). V was shortened by 11 bases and J by 2 bases, with 12 bases between the two germline ends. The V gene's germline CDR1 is LGHNT and CDR2 FRNRAP. The CDR3 runs 13 residues. CDR3 nucleotides: TGTGCTGGAATAGGGGGAAACACCGGGGAGCTGTTTTTT. Encoded protein: CAGIGGNTGELFF.

This chain connects TRBV5-1 to TRBJ1-2; possibly TRBD1 for D (6 bases). The CDR3 is 15 amino acids. The V end lost 0 bases, the J end lost 8 bases, and 17 bases lay between the germline ends. CDR1 SGHRS and CDR2 YFSETQ come from the germline V gene. CDR3 sequence: CASSLDPGAAGGYTF. CDR3 in DNA: TGCGCCAGCAGCTTGGATCCAGGGGCCGCAGGGGGCTACACCTTC.

The V and J genes are TRBV5-1 and TRBJ2-1, with D possibly being TRBD2 (6 bases). Trimming took off 4 bases at V and 10 bases at J, with 24 bases between the two ends. Per germline, CDR1 SGHRS and CDR2 YFSETQ. The CDR3 has 16 amino acids. The CDR3 bases are TGCGCCAGCAGCAAGGGGACTTCATCAGGGCTCGGAGAGCAGTTCTTC. Its translation is CASSKGTSSGLGEQFF.

This chain uses TRBV27 with TRBJ1-1; no firm D call. Germline values: CDR1 MNHEY, CDR2 SMNVEV (reference sequence). This CDR3 has 15 amino acids. Deletions cut 6 bases from V and 0 bases from J, with 14 bases between. The CDR3 DNA reads as TGTGCCAGCAGGAAAGAGCGCTACCTGAACACTGAAGCTTTCTTT. It is translated as CASRKERYLNTEAFF.

V is TRBV7-6 and J is TRBJ1-6; 8 bases line up with TRBD1. V dropped 1 base and J dropped 9; count of bases not matched to a gene: 5. Germline loops: CDR1 SGHVS, CDR2 FNYEAQ. The CDR3 consists of 15 residues. This CDR3 is CASSLGGQGISPLHF. CDR3 nucleotides: TGTGCCAGCAGCTTAGGAGGACAGGGCATTTCACCCCTCCACTTT.

This sequence joins TRBV6-1 and TRBJ1-5; tentative D call: TRBD1 (6 bases). V gave up 6 bases and J gave up 3 bases, with 12 bases separating them. From germline, CDR1 is MNHNS and CDR2 SASEGT. The CDR3 is 14 residues long. This CDR3 is CASSGTGINQPQHF. In nucleotides, the CDR3 is TGTGCCAGCAGCGGAACAGGGATCAATCAGCCCCAGCATTTT.

This chain links TRBV9 with TRBJ1-6; 7 nucleotides line up with TRBD1. With 0 bases clipped from V and 2 bases from J, the junction kept 2 bases outside the gene matches. The CDR3 spans 16 residues. CDR1 is SGDLS, CDR2 YYNGEE, per germline. CDR3 protein: CASSVGGTAYNSPLHF. In DNA form, the CDR3 reads TGTGCCAGCAGCGTAGGGGGGACAGCCTATAATTCACCCCTCCACTTT.